This T cell receptor beta chain was sequenced in a study of a mutant IDH1 vaccine in newly diagnosed glioma. Assay: immunoSEQ multiplex PCR; the TCRdb copy retains only in-frame clones and omits some. The top ten clones hold less than 6.5% of a sample with approximately 37,000 clones, 65% to 80% of them seen once. Documented time point: week 23, last vaccination. Every single dose of the vaccine, 300 ug of mutant IDH1 20-mer peptide, came with topical imiquimod. For this clone: Its matching antigen is unknown.

Trimming removed 3 bases at V and 1 base at J, with 11 bases between. Germline CDR1 and CDR2: SGHNT and YYREEE (reference sequence). The CDR3 runs 14 residues. The V call is TRBV5-4, the J call TRBJ2-7; a weak D match, TRBD2 (7 bases). The sample was PBMCs, taken from a glioma patient whose treatment included an IDH1 peptide vaccine. The source of this sequence is a man aged 45-65 years with glioma. The CDR3 loop is CASSSRGASYEQYF. In DNA, the CDR3 is TGTGCCAGCAGCTCACGGGGGGCGTCCTACGAGCAGTACTTC.